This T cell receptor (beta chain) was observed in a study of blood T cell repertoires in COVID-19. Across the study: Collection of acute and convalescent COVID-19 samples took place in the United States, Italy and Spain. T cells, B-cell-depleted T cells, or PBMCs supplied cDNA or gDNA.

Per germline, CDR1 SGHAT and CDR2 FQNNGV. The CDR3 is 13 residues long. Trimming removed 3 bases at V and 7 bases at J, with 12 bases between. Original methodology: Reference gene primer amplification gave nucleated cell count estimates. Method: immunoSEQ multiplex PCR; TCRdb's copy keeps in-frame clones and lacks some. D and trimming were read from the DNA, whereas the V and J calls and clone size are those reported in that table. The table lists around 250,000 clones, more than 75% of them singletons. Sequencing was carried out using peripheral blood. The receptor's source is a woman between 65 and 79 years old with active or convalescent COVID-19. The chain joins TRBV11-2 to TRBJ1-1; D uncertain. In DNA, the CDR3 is TGTGCCAGCAGCTTTGTCGGCGGGTTTGAAGCTTTCTTT. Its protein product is CASSFVGGFEAFF.